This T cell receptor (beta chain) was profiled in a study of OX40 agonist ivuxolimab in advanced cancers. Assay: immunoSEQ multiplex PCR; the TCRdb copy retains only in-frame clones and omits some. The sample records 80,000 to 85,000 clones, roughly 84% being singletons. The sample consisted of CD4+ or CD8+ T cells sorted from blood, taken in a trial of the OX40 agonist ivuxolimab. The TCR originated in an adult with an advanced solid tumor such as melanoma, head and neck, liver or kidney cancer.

CDR3 DNA: TGTGCCAGCACCCCAGGGACGGGCTCCTACGAGCAGTACTTC. Residues: CASTPGTGSYEQYF. The V and J genes are TRBV9 and TRBJ2-5; D tentatively reads TRBD1 or TRBD2 (5 bases each). The better agreement between TRBJ2-7 and the DNA end casts doubt on the J call. Germline assignment: CDR1 SGDLS and CDR2 YYNGEE. CDR3 size: 14 residues.